This TCR beta chain is from a study of blood T cells in healthy people across ages. The germline V gene encodes CDR1 MNHEY and CDR2 SVGEGT. The CDR3 is 18 amino acids. The V and J ends lost 6 bases and 0 bases respectively, with 18 bases between them. Points from the study as a whole: The recorded TCR beta diversity per million T cells decreased in a roughly linear manner with age. The percentage of naive T cells correlated strongly with TCR beta diversity.

For this clonotype: Its antigen is as yet unknown.

Through a sample-barcoded 5' primer and a J-beta primer mix, a second PCR was run for 7 to 11 cycles. TCRdb passed the 5' RACE reads through MiXCR, listing each CDR3 protein once. Of 600,000 to 850,000 distinct CDR3 sequences listed, about 40% are singletons. This TCR derives from a woman in her fifties or sixties in good health. The material sequenced was blood. V gene TRBV6-2 or TRBV6-3 combines with J gene TRBJ2-6, with unresolved D. CDR3 loop: CASRLSQHLTSGANVLTF. CDR3 coding DNA: TGTGCCAGCAGACTCTCCCAGCACCTAACCTCTGGGGCCAACGTCCTGACTTTC.